These T cell receptor beta chains were read from a single sample in a study of chemoradiotherapy in HPV16-positive cancers. TCRdb keeps only in-frame clones here, not all; method: immunoSEQ multiplex PCR. The table lists more than 10,000 clones, 86% of them singletons. The sequencing here drew on blood, taken from a patient who underwent chemoradiotherapy. These receptors were obtained from a human donor with HPV-associated anogenital cancer. The CDR3 runs from the conserved cysteine through the conserved F or W. The order of the fields is CDR3 length, J gene, clone size, V gene, D gene, CDR3 protein, CDR3 DNA. The D gene is left open where the match is weak. The listing skips clone size in some rows; elsewhere it reads once, few, many or a size class.

14,TRBJ1-2,NA,TRBV10-3,TRBD1,CAISGGTAPYGYTF,TGTGCCATCAGTGGCGGGACAGCCCCCTATGGCTACACCTTC
14,TRBJ1-2,NA,TRBV19,TRBD1,CASSPAGTDYGYTF,TGTGCCAGTAGTCCGGCTGGGACAGACTATGGCTACACCTTC
15,TRBJ2-5,NA,TRBV13,NA,CASSLRQGGHETQYF,TGTGCCAGCAGCTTAAGGCAGGGTGGTCATGAGACCCAGTACTTC
11,TRBJ2-5,NA,TRBV20-1,NA,CSARWRETQYF,TGCAGTGCTAGATGGCGAGAGACCCAGTACTTC
18,TRBJ1-5,NA,TRBV7-3,NA,CASSLKGEGLLMDQPQHF,TGTGCCAGCAGCTTAAAAGGGGAGGGGCTCCTGATGGACCAGCCCCAGCATTTT
15,TRBJ2-3,NA,TRBV13,TRBD2,CASSPGLAGSDTQYF,TGTGCCAGCAGCCCGGGACTAGCGGGGTCAGATACGCAGTATTTT
16,TRBJ1-2,few,TRBV15,TRBD1,CATSREFGQGIYGYTF,TGTGCCACCAGCAGAGAATTCGGACAGGGGATCTATGGCTACACCTTC
15,TRBJ1-1,NA,TRBV2,TRBD1,CASSEQGAAPREAFF,TGTGCCAGCAGTGAACAGGGGGCTGCCCCCCGTGAAGCTTTCTTT
16,TRBJ2-7,once,TRBV5-5,NA,CASSPRRAGQIYEQYF,TGTGCCAGCAGCCCACGCCGAGCGGGACAGATCTACGAGCAGTACTTC
12,TRBJ1-1,NA,TRBV6-5,NA,CASNDANTEAFF,TGTGCCAGCAATGATGCTAACACTGAAGCTTTCTTT
17,TRBJ1-1,NA,TRBV4-1,TRBD1,CASRQMDMGQGRLEAFF,TGCGCCAGCAGGCAAATGGATATGGGACAGGGAAGACTTGAAGCTTTCTTT
14,TRBJ2-7,NA,TRBV18,NA,CASSPGREDYEQYF,TGTGCCAGCTCACCGGGACGGGAAGACTACGAGCAGTACTTC
12,TRBJ2-4,once,TRBV10-1,NA,CARQGAGVIQYF,TGCGCCAGGCAGGGGGCGGGGGTCATTCAGTACTTC
19,TRBJ2-1,NA,TRBV9,TRBD2,CASSPRGTSGGGLYNEQFF,TGTGCCAGCAGCCCCAGGGGGACTAGCGGGGGGGGCTTATACAATGAGCAGTTCTTC
12,TRBJ1-2,once,TRBV19,NA,CASSDPPNGYTF,TGTGCCAGTAGTGACCCACCGAATGGCTACACCTTC
15,TRBJ2-7,NA,TRBV11-3,TRBD2,CASSSSGVGYGEQYF,TGTGCCAGCAGCTCCAGCGGGGTCGGCTACGGCGAGCAGTACTTC
15,TRBJ1-1,NA,TRBV7-9,TRBD1,CASSRQTGEYTEAFF,TGTGCCAGCAGCCGACAGACAGGGGAGTACACTGAAGCTTTCTTT
14,TRBJ2-2,NA,TRBV5-6,TRBD1,CASKWDREAGELFF,TGTGCCAGCAAATGGGACAGGGAGGCCGGGGAGCTGTTTTTT
15,TRBJ2-3,once,TRBV19,NA,CASSRGAGSTDTQYF,TGTGCCAGTAGCCGTGGCGCGGGGAGCACAGATACGCAGTATTTT
15,TRBJ1-1,NA,TRBV7-9,TRBD1,CASSPWTGMNTEAFF,TGTGCCAGCAGCCCTTGGACAGGGATGAACACTGAAGCTTTCTTT
15,TRBJ2-2,NA,TRBV13,TRBD2,CASRSGGPNTGELFF,TGTGCCAGCAGGAGCGGGGGGCCGAACACCGGGGAGCTGTTTTTT
20,TRBJ2-3,once,TRBV4-3,TRBD2,CASSQDHQGGGAGRTDTQYF,TGCGCCAGCAGCCAAGATCACCAGGGCGGGGGGGCAGGTAGGACAGATACGCAGTATTTT
12,TRBJ2-5,NA,TRBV7-2,NA,CASGLVDETQYF,TGTGCCAGCGGCTTAGTTGACGAGACCCAGTACTTC
13,TRBJ2-7,NA,TRBV29-1,TRBD1,CSVSWTGGSEQYF,TGCAGCGTTAGCTGGACAGGGGGTTCCGAGCAGTACTTC
13,TRBJ1-2,NA,TRBV6-5,TRBD1,CASSYLTGVGYTF,TGTGCCAGCAGTTACTTGACAGGGGTTGGCTACACCTTC
14,TRBJ2-7,NA,TRBV4-1,NA,CASSQDWQAYEQYF,TGCGCCAGCAGCCAAGATTGGCAGGCCTACGAGCAGTACTTC
12,TRBJ2-5,NA,TRBV6-6,TRBD2,CATTAGEETQYF,TGTGCCACCACAGCGGGAGAAGAGACCCAGTACTTC
14,TRBJ1-6,NA,TRBV6-5,NA,CASRSGPGNSPLHF,TGTGCCAGCAGATCCGGGCCGGGGAATTCACCCCTCCACTTT
14,TRBJ1-2,NA,TRBV11-1,NA,CASSSRTEGYGYTF,TGTGCCAGCAGCTCCCGGACAGAGGGCTATGGCTACACCTTC
15,TRBJ2-7,NA,TRBV7-9,TRBD1,CASSLSRQGPYEQYF,TGTGCCAGCAGCTTATCCCGACAGGGTCCCTACGAGCAGTACTTC
15,TRBJ1-6,NA,TRBV28,TRBD1,CASSSRDRDNSPLHF,TGTGCCAGCAGTTCTCGGGACAGGGATAATTCACCCCTCCACTTT
14,TRBJ1-5,once,TRBV6-6,NA,CASSLPGVSEPQHF,TGTGCTAGCAGTCTTCCAGGGGTTAGCGAGCCCCAGCATTTT
13,TRBJ1-5,NA,TRBV6-1,NA,CASSARDYQPQHF,TGTGCCAGCAGTGCAAGGGACTATCAGCCCCAGCATTTT
15,TRBJ2-1,NA,TRBV9,NA,CASSVDSLFYNEQFF,TGTGCCAGCAGCGTAGACAGCCTCTTTTACAATGAGCAGTTCTTC
14,TRBJ1-1,few,TRBV2,TRBD1,CASRSTGVSTEAFF,TGTGCCAGCAGATCTACAGGGGTTAGCACTGAAGCTTTCTTT
14,TRBJ1-5,NA,TRBV5-8,NA,CASSLSFSNQPQHF,TGTGCCAGCAGCTTGTCCTTTAGCAATCAGCCCCAGCATTTT
17,TRBJ2-2,once,TRBV5-8,NA,CASSLALGEGNTGELFF,TGTGCCAGCAGCTTGGCCTTGGGCGAGGGAAACACCGGGGAGCTGTTTTTT
14,TRBJ1-4,NA,TRBV2,NA,CASLARDADEKLFF,TGTGCCAGCCTGGCCCGGGACGCTGATGAAAAACTGTTTTTT
14,TRBJ2-5,NA,TRBV19,TRBD1,CASSIATGRVTQYF,TGTGCCAGTAGTATAGCGACAGGGCGGGTGACCCAGTACTTC
15,TRBJ2-5,NA,TRBV7-2,NA,CASSPRGAGHETQYF,TGTGCCAGCAGCCCCCGGGGAGCGGGTCACGAGACCCAGTACTTC
15,TRBJ2-1,NA,TRBV4-3,TRBD2,CASSQDRQGGYEQFF,TGCGCCAGCAGCCAAGATAGGCAGGGAGGGTATGAGCAGTTCTTC
12,TRBJ2-7,NA,TRBV13,NA,CASSITRTGQYF,TGTGCCAGCAGCATTACCCGGACGGGGCAGTACTTC
15,TRBJ1-2,NA,TRBV27,NA,CASSSGGRGRYGYTF,TGTGCCAGCAGTTCCGGAGGTCGAGGGAGGTATGGCTACACCTTC
15,TRBJ1-4,few,TRBV10-3,TRBD1,CAISESDRGNEKLFF,TGTGCCATCAGTGAGTCGGACAGGGGGAATGAAAAACTGTTTTTT
14,TRBJ1-2,NA,TRBV7-3,TRBD1,CASSNTGGFGGYTF,TGTGCCAGCAGCAACACAGGGGGCTTCGGTGGCTACACCTTC
16,TRBJ2-5,NA,TRBV9,NA,CASSVEGASRQETQYF,TGTGCCAGCAGCGTAGAGGGCGCCTCGAGACAAGAGACCCAGTACTTC
15,TRBJ1-2,NA,TRBV30,NA,CAWSPEPTVPWGYTF,TGTGCCTGGAGTCCCGAACCGACAGTCCCTTGGGGCTACACCTTC
17,TRBJ2-1,NA,TRBV10-3,TRBD2,CAISVTGTSGGAHEQFF,TGTGCCATCAGTGTCACGGGCACTAGCGGGGGGGCCCATGAGCAGTTCTTC
18,TRBJ2-3,few,TRBV12-5,NA,CASGLASWWDTQGDTQYF,TGTGCTAGTGGTTTGGCCTCTTGGTGGGACACCCAAGGGGATACGCAGTATTTT
13,TRBJ2-3,NA,TRBV29-1,TRBD1,CSVDKGATDTQYF,TGCAGCGTTGATAAGGGGGCCACAGATACGCAGTATTTT
15,TRBJ1-2,NA,TRBV5-8,TRBD1,CASSLPTGGGRGYTF,TGTGCCAGCAGCTTGCCGACAGGGGGCGGGCGTGGCTACACCTTC
13,TRBJ2-3,NA,TRBV19,NA,CASSAWVTDTQYF,TGTGCCAGCTCTGCCTGGGTCACAGATACGCAGTATTTT
12,TRBJ1-1,few,TRBV6-6,TRBD1,CASGTANTEAFF,TGTGCCAGCGGGACAGCGAACACTGAAGCTTTCTTT
15,TRBJ1-6,NA,TRBV6-5,TRBD1,CASSFSGQGNSPLHF,TGTGCCAGCAGTTTCTCGGGACAGGGCAACTCACCCCTCCACTTT
12,TRBJ2-7,NA,TRBV18,NA,CASSPSSYEQYF,TGTGCCAGCTCGCCCAGCTCCTACGAGCAGTACTTC
16,TRBJ2-1,NA,TRBV2,NA,CASSYTPRSSYNEQFF,TGTGCCAGCAGTTACACACCTAGGAGCTCCTACAATGAGCAGTTCTTC
15,TRBJ1-2,NA,TRBV27,TRBD1,CASSRDRLTNYGYTF,TGTGCCAGCAGTAGGGACAGACTGACTAACTATGGCTACACCTTC
14,TRBJ2-5,NA,TRBV18,TRBD1,CASSRDSGQETQYF,TGTGCCAGCTCAAGGGACAGCGGCCAAGAGACCCAGTACTTC
17,TRBJ1-2,NA,TRBV5-1,NA,CASSLGYSNRPEDGYTF,TGCGCCAGCAGCTTGGGTTACAGTAATCGTCCTGAAGATGGCTACACCTTC
15,TRBJ2-3,NA,TRBV10-3,NA,CAISESKARADTQYF,TGTGCCATCAGTGAGTCGAAGGCCAGGGCAGATACGCAGTATTTT